These 19 T cell receptor beta chains originate from one sample sequenced in a study of shared clonotypes between healthy human individuals. Here immunoSEQ multiplex PCR was the method, and the copy in TCRdb shows in-frame clones only, minus some. The sample carries approximately 940,000 clones, 76% recorded once. What was sequenced was memory CD4+ T cells sorted from blood. Stated subset: CD45RA-negative fraction. The receptors were sampled from a man aged 18-30 years in good health.

CDR3 bases: TGTGCCAGCAGCGTAGAGGCGCTAGGTTCCGGGGAGCTGTTTTTT. Translating gives CASSVEALGSGELFF. This chain connects TRBV9 to TRBJ2-2; D ambiguous. The CDR3 spans 15 residues. Germline-derived CDR1 and CDR2 are SGDLS and YYNGEE. The V and J ends lost 0 bases and 6 bases respectively, with 12 bases between them.

V gene TRBV30 combines with J gene TRBJ2-7; 10 bases match TRBD1. V was clipped by 4 bases and J by 4 bases; unmatched bases: 4. The CDR3 is 13 residues long. From germline, CDR1 is GTSNPN and CDR2 SVGIG (reference sequence). The chain's CDR3 is CAWTRTGGYEQYF. CDR3 nucleotide sequence: TGTGCCTGGACCAGGACAGGGGGTTACGAGCAGTACTTC.

The CDR3 DNA sequence: TGTGCCAGCAGCTTGGAGGCTACCCAAGAGACCCAGTACTTC. Amino acids: CASSLEATQETQYF. The chain has TRBV5-4 and TRBJ2-5; the D is unclear. CDR3 length: 14 amino acids. Trimming cost V 0 bases and J 1 base, with 7 bases left between them. CDR1 is SGHNT and CDR2 is YYREEE in the germline V gene (reference sequence).

This sequence joins TRBV6-5 and TRBJ1-6; the match to TRBD1 covers 7 bases. This CDR3 region has 15 residues. V lost 0 bases, J lost 13 bases, and 9 bases stayed unmatched. In germline, CDR1 is MNHEY, CDR2 SVGAGI. CDR3 in amino acids: CASSYSWQGGTPLHF. The CDR3 coding sequence is TGTGCCAGCAGTTACTCGTGGCAGGGGGGAACGCCCCTCCACTTT.

This clone is medium-sized (0.01 to 0.1%) within its sample. Other nucleotide sequences from this sample produce the same CDR3. This rearrangement joins TRBV6-1 to TRBJ2-5, with 10 bases lining up with TRBD1. Trimming at V came to 5 bases and at J to 5 bases, leaving 5 bases not matched to a gene. In germline, CDR1 is MNHNS, CDR2 SASEGT. This CDR3 contains 14 residues. CDR3 sequence reads: CASSTGQGRETQYF. CDR3 coding DNA: TGTGCCAGCAGTACGGGACAGGGGCGGGAGACCCAGTACTTC.

This clone was observed a few times. The gene calls are TRBV27 and TRBJ2-3, with 10 bases fitting TRBD2. Trimming removed 5 bases from V and 6 bases from J; junction bases left unmatched: 8. CDR3 size: 15 residues. Germline lookup yields CDR1 MNHEY and CDR2 SMNVEV (reference sequence). CDR3 DNA: TGTGCCAGCAGTGTTGGAGCGGGGGGGACCGATACGCAGTATTTT. As protein: CASSVGAGGTDTQYF.

The chain employs TRBV28 and TRBJ1-1; no clear D gene. This CDR3 is 17 amino acids long. Germline assignment: CDR1 MDHEN and CDR2 SYDVKM. V lost 2 bases, J lost 1 base, and 17 bases lay in between. Written as DNA, the CDR3 is TGTGCCAGCAGTTTACTCTTAGCCTCCCCGTCGAACACTGAAGCTTTCTTT. Protein: CASSLLLASPSNTEAFF.

V and J are TRBV9 and TRBJ2-2; no reliable D call. V dropped 3 bases and J dropped 5 bases, with 17 bases sitting between them. The CDR3 runs 16 residues. Germline V gene lookup returns CDR1 SGDLS and CDR2 YYNGEE. CDR3 in DNA: TGTGCCAGCAGCGCGACGCACTTCGCGAGGACCGGGGAGCTGTTTTTT. The encoded protein is CASSATHFARTGELFF.

V gene TRBV5-1 combines with J gene TRBJ2-6, with 7 bases fitting TRBD1. Germline lookup yields CDR1 SGHRS and CDR2 YFSETQ. The CDR3 loop spans 18 amino acids. With V trimmed by 4 bases and J by 3 bases, 13 bases remained unmatched. CDR3 nucleotide sequence: TGCGCCAGCAGCCTTACGGGACAGACTTTCGGTGGGGCCAACGTCCTGACTTTC. Amino acids: CASSLTGQTFGGANVLTF.

Only one count was recorded for this clone. J is TRBJ2-2 and V is TRBV18; no definite D call. V dropped 3 bases and J dropped 1 base, with 24 bases sitting between them. The V gene's germline CDR1 is KGHSH and CDR2 LQKENI. This CDR3 has 20 amino acids. In nucleotides, the CDR3 is TGTGCCAGCTCACCGACCCCCACCCTCGTTGGGCACCGGAACACCGGGGAGCTGTTTTTT. It encodes CASSPTPTLVGHRNTGELFF.

In this sample, this clone turned up a few times. The chain couples TRBV19 to TRBJ2-3; 9 bases fit TRBD1. This CDR3 contains 16 residues. Germline CDR1 reads LNHDA; CDR2 reads SQIVND (reference sequence). V trimming: 10 bases; J trimming: 2 bases; junction bases outside the gene matches: 13. The DNA of the CDR3 is TGTGCCACCCGACAGGGGGGACGACCTATCACAGATACGCAGTATTTT. It translates to CATRQGGRPITDTQYF.

The chain recombines TRBV18 with TRBJ1-3; weak D call: TRBD1 (5 bases). V was clipped by 0 bases and J by 0 bases, with 9 bases between them. The CDR3 runs 16 residues. Per the germline V gene, CDR1 is KGHSH and CDR2 is LQKENI. The CDR3 nucleotides are TGTGCCAGCTCACCACCACAGGCCCGCTCTGGAAACACCATATATTTT. This translates into CASSPPQARSGNTIYF.

The chain recombines TRBV10-1 with TRBJ2-7; D is unresolved. Germline V gene lookup returns CDR1 WNHNN and CDR2 SYGVQD (reference sequence). V dropped 4 bases and J dropped 2 bases, with 9 bases sitting between them. The length of the CDR3 is 13 residues. CDR3 sequence: CASSVGPAYEQYF. In nucleotides, the CDR3 is TGCGCCAGCAGTGTTGGCCCGGCCTACGAGCAGTACTTC.

The chain carries TRBV5-3 and TRBJ2-7; D not resolved. TRBV5-3 is an open reading frame whose function is uncertain. The CDR3 consists of 16 residues. Trimming took 1 base from V and 4 from J, leaving 18 bases between them. The CDR3 loop is CARSLKVTWAVYEQYF. In DNA, the CDR3 is TGTGCCAGAAGCTTGAAGGTGACCTGGGCCGTTTACGAGCAGTACTTC.

The gene calls are TRBV7-9 and TRBJ1-3; possible D gene TRBD1, 6 bases. The CDR3 loop spans 13 amino acids. Germline lookup yields CDR1 SEHNR and CDR2 FQNEAQ (reference sequence). Trimming cost V 1 base and J 7 bases, with 8 bases left between them. CDR3 nucleotides: TGTGCCAGCAGCTTAGAAGGGGGGAACACCATATATTTT. Its translation is CASSLEGGNTIYF.

The chain recombines TRBV10-3 with TRBJ2-6, with D uncertain. The CDR3 totals 16 residues. The germline V gene has CDR1 ENHRY and CDR2 SYGVKD. V was cut by 0 bases and J by 2 bases, with 8 bases left in between. CDR3 protein: CAISESQTPGANVLTF. CDR3 coding DNA: TGTGCCATCAGTGAGTCTCAGACGCCTGGGGCCAACGTCCTGACTTTC.

This clone was observed a handful of times. At the DNA level, this CDR3 is encoded by other sequences in the same sample as well. The CDR3 DNA is TGTGCCTGGAGTGTAGGGACAGGACAAGAGACCCAGTACTTC. It is translated as CAWSVGTGQETQYF. V and J are TRBV30 and TRBJ2-5; 8 bases fit TRBD1. The CDR3 loop spans 14 amino acids. CDR1 and CDR2 (germline): GTSNPN, SVGIG (reference sequence). V shed 0 bases and J 2 bases; nucleotides not matched to a gene: 2.

This sequence joins TRBV6-5 and TRBJ1-6, with 7 nucleotides matching TRBD1. The germline gives CDR1 MNHEY, CDR2 SVGAGI. V trimming: 6 bases; J trimming: 14 bases; junction bases outside the gene matches: 16. This CDR3 has 15 residues. CDR3 loop: CASSRGTARRLTLHF. For the CDR3, the DNA is TGTGCCAGCAGCCGGGGGACAGCCAGAAGGTTGACCCTCCACTTT.

The chain has TRBV15 and TRBJ1-4; 9 bases map to TRBD1. Trimming took 3 bases from V and 4 from J; bases not matched to a gene: 6. There are 16 residues in the CDR3. Per germline, CDR1 LNHNV and CDR2 YYDKDF (reference sequence). CDR3 region: CATSRPGTGLNEKLFF. Written as DNA, the CDR3 is TGTGCCACCAGCAGGCCCGGGACAGGGCTTAATGAAAAACTGTTTTTT.